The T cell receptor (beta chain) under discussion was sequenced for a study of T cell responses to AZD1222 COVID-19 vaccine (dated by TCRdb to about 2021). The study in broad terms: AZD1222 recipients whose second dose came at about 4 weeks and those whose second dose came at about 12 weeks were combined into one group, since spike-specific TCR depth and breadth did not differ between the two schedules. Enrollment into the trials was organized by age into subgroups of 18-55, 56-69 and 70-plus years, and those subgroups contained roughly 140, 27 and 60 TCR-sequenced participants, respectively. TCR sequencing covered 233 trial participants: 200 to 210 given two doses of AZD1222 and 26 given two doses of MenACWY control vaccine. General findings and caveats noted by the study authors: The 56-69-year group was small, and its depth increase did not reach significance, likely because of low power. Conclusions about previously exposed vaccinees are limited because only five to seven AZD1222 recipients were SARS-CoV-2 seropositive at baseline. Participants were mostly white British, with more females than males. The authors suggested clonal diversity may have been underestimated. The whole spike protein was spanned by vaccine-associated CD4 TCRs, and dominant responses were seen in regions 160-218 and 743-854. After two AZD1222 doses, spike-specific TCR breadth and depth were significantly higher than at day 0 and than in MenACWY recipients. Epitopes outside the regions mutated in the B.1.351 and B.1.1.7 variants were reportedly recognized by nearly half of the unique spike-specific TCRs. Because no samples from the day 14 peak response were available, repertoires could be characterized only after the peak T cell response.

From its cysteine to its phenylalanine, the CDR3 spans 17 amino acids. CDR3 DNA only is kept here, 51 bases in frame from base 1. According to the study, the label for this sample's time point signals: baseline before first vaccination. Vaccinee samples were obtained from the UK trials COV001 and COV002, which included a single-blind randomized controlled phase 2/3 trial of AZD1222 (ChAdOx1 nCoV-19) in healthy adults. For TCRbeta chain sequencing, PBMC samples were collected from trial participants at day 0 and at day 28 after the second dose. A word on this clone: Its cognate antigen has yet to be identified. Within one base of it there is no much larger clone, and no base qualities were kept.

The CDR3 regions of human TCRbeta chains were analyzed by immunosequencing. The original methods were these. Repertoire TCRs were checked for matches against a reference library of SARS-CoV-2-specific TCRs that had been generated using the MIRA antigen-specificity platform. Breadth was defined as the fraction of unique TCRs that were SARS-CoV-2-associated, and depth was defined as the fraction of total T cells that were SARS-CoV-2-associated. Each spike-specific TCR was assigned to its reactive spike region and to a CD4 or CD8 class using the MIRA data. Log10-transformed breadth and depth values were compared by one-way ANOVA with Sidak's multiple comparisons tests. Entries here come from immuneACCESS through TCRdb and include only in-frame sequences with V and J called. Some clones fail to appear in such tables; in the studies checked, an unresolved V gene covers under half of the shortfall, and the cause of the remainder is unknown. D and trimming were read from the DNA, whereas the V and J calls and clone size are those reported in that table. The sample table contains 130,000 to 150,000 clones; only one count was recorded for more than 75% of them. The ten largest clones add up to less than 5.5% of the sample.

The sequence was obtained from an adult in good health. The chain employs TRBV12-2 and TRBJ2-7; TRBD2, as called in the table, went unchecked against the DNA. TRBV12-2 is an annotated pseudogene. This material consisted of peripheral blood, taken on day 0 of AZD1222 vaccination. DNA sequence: TGTGCAAGTCGCTTAGCCGCTAGCGGGAGTATCCCCTACGAGCAGTACTTC. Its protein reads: CASRLAASGSIPYEQYF.